The 28 T cell receptor beta chains below come from one sample, sequenced in a study of T cells in Graves' hyperthyroidism and ophthalmopathy. Authors of the study amplified TCR beta CDR3 regions from RNA transcripts. A set of HTBI primers served as the primers for a first-round RT-PCR of the TCR CDR3. Each CDR3 protein gets one entry after TCRdb re-called the multiplex PCR reads with MiXCR. Of approximately 640,000 distinct CDR3 sequences listed, approximately 15% were seen once; the top ten hold around 15%. Specimen: blood. Receptors were obtained from a man aged 50 to 59 with Graves' hyperthyroidism.

This clonotype appeared many times. The chain uses TRBV7-9 and TRBJ2-3; a possible D gene is TRBD2 (6 bases). The CDR3 length is 14 residues. V was trimmed by 6 bases and J by 2 bases, leaving 12 bases between them. In germline, CDR1 is SEHNR, CDR2 FQNEAQ (reference sequence). CDR3 coding DNA: TGTGCCAGCAGTCGAGGACTATCCACAGATACGCAGTATTTT. Protein sequence: CASSRGLSTDTQYF.

This clonotype was observed many times. The CDR3 sequence is CASSPGHSAIDVQYF. DNA of the CDR3: TGTGCCAGCTCACCAGGGCACTCCGCAATCGATGTCCAGTACTTC. The gene calls are TRBV18 and TRBJ2-5, with unresolved D. From germline, CDR1 is KGHSH and CDR2 LQKENI. CDR3 length: 15 amino acids. V shed 2 bases and J shed 10 bases, with 20 bases lying between them.

This clonotype was seen many times. The chain combines TRBV4-3 with TRBJ1-1; D call uncertain. V gave up 4 bases and J gave up 6 bases, with 24 bases separating them. This CDR3 has 17 residues. Germline CDR1 and CDR2: LGHNA and YSLEER. This CDR3 reads CASSPSTPRPFSPEAFF. The CDR3 DNA follows: TGCGCCAGCAGCCCTTCAACCCCCAGGCCCTTTAGTCCTGAAGCTTTCTTT.

The V and J genes are TRBV18 and TRBJ2-3; 8 bases map to TRBD2. CDR1 is KGHSH and CDR2 is LQKENI in the germline V gene. V was clipped by 2 bases and J by 2 bases; unmatched bases: 9. This CDR3 has 17 amino acids. The CDR3 sequence: CASSPGAGVLPTDTQYF. CDR3 bases: TGTGCCAGCTCACCAGGAGCGGGAGTCCTCCCCACAGATACGCAGTATTTT.

The chain has TRBV20-1 and TRBJ1-5; no firm D call. Germline CDR1 is DFQATT and CDR2 is SNEGSKA (reference sequence). The V end was cut by 3 bases, the J end by 2 bases, with 8 bases between. The CDR3 totals 13 residues. CDR3 in amino acids: CSASMDGNQPQHF. DNA of the CDR3: TGCAGTGCTAGTATGGACGGCAATCAGCCCCAGCATTTT.

The chain is built from TRBV3-1 and TRBJ2-7, with no clear D. Germline assignment: CDR1 LGHDT and CDR2 YNNKEL (reference sequence). The V gene lost 0 bases and the J gene lost 5 bases, with 5 bases spanning the gap. CDR3 length: 12 residues. CDR3 sequence (DNA): TGTGCCAGCAGCCAAGAATCCCACGAGCAGTACTTC. Protein product: CASSQESHEQYF.

This clonotype was seen a few times. The rearrangement joins TRBV13 to TRBJ2-7, with a possible D match to TRBD2 (5 bases). Trimming stripped 1 base from V and 4 bases from J, with 11 bases between. The CDR3 spans 14 residues. CDR1 and CDR2 (germline): PRHDT, FYEKMQ (reference sequence). The CDR3 loop is CASSLEGEGYEQYF. The CDR3 DNA is TGTGCCAGCAGCTTAGAGGGAGAGGGATACGAGCAGTACTTC.

In nucleotides, the CDR3 is TGTGCCAGCAGTGAAGGGCGGACCCACACTGAAGCTTTCTTT. It specifies CASSEGRTHTEAFF. The chain recombines TRBV2 with TRBJ1-1, with D uncertain. The ends were cut back, 1 base at V and 3 bases at J, with 9 bases in the middle. Per the germline V gene, CDR1 is SNHLY and CDR2 is FYNNEI. The CDR3 loop spans 14 amino acids.

This clonotype was seen repeatedly, ten times or more. The chain combines TRBV28 with TRBJ1-4; D uncertain. There are 11 residues in the CDR3. With 5 bases removed from V and 8 bases from J, the gap between germline ends came to 6 bases. Germline V gene data show CDR1 as MDHEN and CDR2 as SYDVKM. CDR3 sequence (DNA): TGTGCCAGCAGTAGTAGGGAAAAACTGTTTTTT. Translation gives CASSSREKLFF. The complete variable domain, with remaining parts taken from reference TRBV28 and TRBJ1-4, reads DVKVTQSSRYLVKRTGEKVFLECVQDMDHENMFWYRQDPGLGLRLIYFSYDVKMKEKGDIPEGYSVSREKKERFSLILESASTNQTSMYLCASSSREKLFFGSGTQLSVL.

This chain connects TRBV7-9 to TRBJ1-6, with a tentative D call TRBD1 (6 bases). This CDR3 is 15 amino acids long. Between the trimmed V and J ends, which lost 4 bases and 10 bases, there was a span of 17 bases. Germline V CDR1 and CDR2: SEHNR, FQNEAQ (reference sequence). The CDR3 is CASSSHTGLESPLHF. The CDR3 bases are TGTGCCAGCAGCTCGCATACAGGGTTGGAGTCACCCCTCCACTTT.

This chain links TRBV2 with TRBJ1-5; D might be TRBD1 (5 bases). V lost 7 bases and J 3 bases, leaving 19 bases between the germline ends. This CDR3 contains 16 residues. Germline CDR1 reads SNHLY; CDR2 reads FYNNEI. The CDR3 loop is CASMYGAVGSNQPQHF. The CDR3 DNA follows: TGTGCCAGCATGTATGGGGCCGTAGGGTCCAATCAGCCCCAGCATTTT.

This clonotype occurred many times. The rearrangement joins TRBV5-1 to TRBJ1-2, with TRBD1 matching 9 bases. Trimming cost V 4 bases and J 7 bases; bases outside gene matches: 5. CDR3 length: 13 amino acids. The germline V gene encodes CDR1 SGHRS and CDR2 YFSETQ. CDR3 coding DNA: TGCGCCAGCAGCCCGGGACAGGGAAGTGGCTACACCTTC. Translation: CASSPGQGSGYTF.

This clonotype was seen only a few times. J is TRBJ2-3 and V is TRBV5-4, with D hard to call. This CDR3 spans 13 amino acids. In germline, CDR1 is SGHNT, CDR2 YYREEE (reference sequence). V was clipped by 4 bases and J by 4 bases, with 10 bases between them. CDR3 sequence reads: CASSPKQSDTQYF. CDR3 DNA sequence: TGTGCCAGCAGCCCGAAACAGTCAGATACGCAGTATTTT.

This clonotype was picked up many times. The gene calls are TRBV10-3 and TRBJ1-5, with 7 bases matching TRBD1. Trimming removed 10 bases from V and 0 bases from J; junction bases left unmatched: 9. The CDR3 has 15 amino acids. Germline V gives CDR1 ENHRY, CDR2 SYGVKD. This CDR3 reads CATTGTADSNQPQHF. The CDR3, as DNA: TGTGCCACCACCGGGACAGCAGATAGCAATCAGCCCCAGCATTTT.

This clonotype was detected many times. The J gene is TRBJ2-3, the V gene TRBV5-1; no clear D gene. V was clipped by 3 bases and J by 3 bases, with 8 bases between them. The CDR3 totals 13 residues. CDR1 and CDR2 from the germline V gene are SGHRS and YFSETQ. CDR3 in amino acids: CASSSLETDTQYF. CDR3 nucleotide sequence: TGCGCCAGCAGCTCACTGGAAACAGATACGCAGTATTTT.

This clonotype was observed many times. The CDR3, as DNA: TGTGCCAGCAGTTACTCGCTCACTAGCGGAAGGAGCTCCTACGAGCAGTACTTC. This gives the protein CASSYSLTSGRSSYEQYF. The rearrangement joins TRBV6-5 to TRBJ2-7; 8 bases are shared with TRBD2. CDR3 length: 18 residues. The germline gives CDR1 MNHEY, CDR2 SVGAGI. V shed 0 bases and J 0 bases; nucleotides not matched to a gene: 10.

This clonotype was seen many times. The chain employs TRBV30 and TRBJ2-7, with D perhaps TRBD2 (5 bases). V dropped 0 bases and J dropped 4 bases, with 13 bases sitting between them. This CDR3 has 14 amino acids. Germline V lookup: CDR1 GTSNPN, CDR2 SVGIG (reference sequence). CDR3 residues: CAWSVRGLQYEQYF. CDR3 coding DNA: TGTGCCTGGAGTGTACGAGGACTCCAGTACGAGCAGTACTTC. The variable domain in full, completed from reference TRBV30 and TRBJ2-7, reads SQTIHQWPATLVQPVGSPLSLECTVEGTSNPNLYWYRQAAGRGLQLLFYSVGIGQISSEVPQNLSASRPQDRQFILSSKKLLLSDSGFYLCAWSVRGLQYEQYFGPGTRLTVT.

This clonotype was recorded many times. The chain employs TRBV28 and TRBJ2-3; 9 bases map to TRBD1. Germline trimming cut 5 bases from V and 2 bases from J; bases unmatched to any gene: 2. The germline V gene encodes CDR1 MDHEN and CDR2 SYDVKM. This CDR3 is built from 14 residues. The CDR3 region has the DNA TGTGCCAGCAGTCGGGACAGGGACACAGATACGCAGTATTTT. The encoded protein is CASSRDRDTDTQYF.

The V call is TRBV7-8, the J call TRBJ1-1; no firm D call. CDR1 and CDR2 (germline): SGHVS, FQNEAQ. The CDR3 is made up of 14 amino acids. V was clipped by 1 base and J by 3 bases, with 9 bases between them. Here the CDR3 DNA reads TGTGCCAGCAGCTTAGTTAAGGGATACACTGAAGCTTTCTTT. Its protein is CASSLVKGYTEAFF.

This sequence joins TRBV3-1 and TRBJ2-1; maybe TRBD2 (6 bases). The V end was cut by 0 bases, the J end by 5 bases, with 11 bases between. In germline, CDR1 is LGHDT, CDR2 YNNKEL (reference sequence). This CDR3 region has 15 residues. The CDR3, as DNA: TGTGCCAGCAGCCAAGATCTGGGAGGACACAATGAGCAGTTCTTC. Its protein is CASSQDLGGHNEQFF.

There are many counts of this clonotype. The gene calls are TRBV5-1 and TRBJ2-7; D unclear. Trimming took off 1 base at V and 2 bases at J, with 10 bases between the two ends. The length of the CDR3 is 14 residues. In germline, CDR1 is SGHRS, CDR2 YFSETQ. CDR3 nucleotide sequence: TGCGCCAGCAGCTTGTTTGGCAGTACCTACGAGCAGTACTTC. Amino acid sequence: CASSLFGSTYEQYF.

As to this clonotype: The CDR3 does not close with the conserved phenylalanine or tryptophan, likely indicating a read error. The rearrangement joins TRBV7-9 to TRBJ2-7; tentative D call: TRBD2 (6 bases). Trimming cost V 5 bases and J 6 bases, with 8 bases left between them. The CDR3 runs to 11 residues. Germline V lookup: CDR1 SEHNR, CDR2 FQNEAQ (reference sequence). The CDR3 DNA reads as TGTGCCAGCAGCCGGGGGTTCGAGCAGTACCTC. Amino acids: CASSRGFEQYL.

This clonotype came up many times. The chain employs TRBV3-1 and TRBJ1-6; TRBD1 might be the D (6 bases). Trimming removed 2 bases at V and 6 bases at J, with 8 bases between. CDR3 length: 14 residues. Germline assignment: CDR1 LGHDT and CDR2 YNNKEL (reference sequence). In DNA, the CDR3 is TGTGCCAGCAGCCAACAGGGGTCTAATTCACCCCTCCACTTT. It is translated as CASSQQGSNSPLHF.

As to this clonotype: The junction does not match germline at one end; this may be a read error. The genes are TRBV7-2 and TRBJ1-1, with a weak D call TRBD1 (6 bases). Looked up from germline, CDR1 is SGHTA and CDR2 is FQGNSA. This CDR3 has 17 residues. The CDR3 sequence is CASSQEARDTVNSEAFF. CDR3 bases: TGCGCCAGCAGCCAAGAGGCCCGGGACACCGTGAACTCTGAAGCTTTCTTT. Together with reference TRBV7-2 and TRBJ1-1, the CDR3 gives the full variable domain: GAGVSQSPSNKVTEKGKDVELRCDPISGHTALYWYRQSLGQGLEFLIYFQGNSAPDKSGLPSDRFSAERTGGSVSTLTIQRTQQEDSAVYLCASSQEARDTVNSEAFFGQGTRLTVV.

Many counts were recorded for this clonotype. The V gene is TRBV20-1, the J gene TRBJ1-6, with D perhaps TRBD1 (5 bases). V lost 0 bases and J 7 bases, leaving 10 bases between the germline ends. CDR1 DFQATT and CDR2 SNEGSKA come from the germline V gene (reference sequence). The CDR3 consists of 14 residues. The CDR3 nucleotides are TGCAGTGCTAGAGATCCGACAGCGAATTCACCCCTCCACTTT. Protein sequence: CSARDPTANSPLHF.

The V call is TRBV5-6, the J call TRBJ2-1; the D gene could be TRBD1 or TRBD2 (5 bases each). V lost 4 bases and J lost 3, with 14 bases in between. In germline, CDR1 is SGHDT, CDR2 YYEEEE. The CDR3 extends over 15 amino acids. For the CDR3, the DNA is TGTGCCAGCAGCCGAGGGGTGAACCTCTACAATGAGCAGTTCTTC. Amino acid sequence: CASSRGVNLYNEQFF.

This clonotype was detected many times. V usage is TRBV27 and J usage is TRBJ2-1; D perhaps matches TRBD1 (7 bases). V lost 7 bases and J lost 3, with 13 bases in between. CDR1 and CDR2 (germline): MNHEY, SMNVEV (reference sequence). CDR3 length: 14 residues. The CDR3 spells CASNRQGGYNEQFF. The CDR3 DNA follows: TGTGCCAGCAACCGACAGGGAGGCTACAATGAGCAGTTCTTC.

In its sample, this clonotype was seen a few times. The V gene is TRBV7-9, the J gene TRBJ2-5, with TRBD2 identical over 13 bases. Germline CDR1 SEHNR, CDR2 FQNEAQ (reference sequence). The CDR3 has 16 residues. The trim removed 5 bases at V and 0 bases at J, leaving 3 bases unmatched. CDR3 DNA sequence: TGTGCCAGCAGCCCTGGACTAGCGGGAGACCAAGAGACCCAGTACTTC. Translation gives CASSPGLAGDQETQYF. Drawing the rest from reference TRBV7-9 and TRBJ2-5, the complete variable domain is DTGVSQNPRHKITKRGQNVTFRCDPISEHNRLYWYRQTLGQGPEFLTYFQNEAQLEKSRLLSDRFSAERPKGSFSTLEIQRTEQGDSAMYLCASSPGLAGDQETQYFGPGTRLLVL.